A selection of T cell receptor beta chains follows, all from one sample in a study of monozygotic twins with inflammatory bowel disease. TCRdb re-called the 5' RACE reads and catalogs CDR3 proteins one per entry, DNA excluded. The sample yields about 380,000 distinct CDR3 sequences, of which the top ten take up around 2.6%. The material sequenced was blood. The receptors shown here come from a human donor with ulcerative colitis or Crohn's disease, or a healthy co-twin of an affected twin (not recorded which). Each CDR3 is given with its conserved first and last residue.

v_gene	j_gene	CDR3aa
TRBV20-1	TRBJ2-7	CSSRDLHHSYEQYF
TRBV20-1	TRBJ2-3	CSARVAGWVDTQYF
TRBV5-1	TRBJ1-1	CASSWGQGNTEAFF
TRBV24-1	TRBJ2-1	CATSVRGLDEQFF
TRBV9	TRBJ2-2	CASSDTGLNTGELFF
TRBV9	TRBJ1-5	CASSLQYRGVFSNQPQHF
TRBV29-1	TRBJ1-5	CSVAGQGDQPQHF
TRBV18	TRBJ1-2	CASSPGSAPGYTF
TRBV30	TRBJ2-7	CAWSVLPRWEQYF
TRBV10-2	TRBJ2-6	CASRTAGSGANVLTF
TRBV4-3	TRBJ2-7	CASSQGLTGTSGGYEQYF
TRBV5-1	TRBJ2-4	CASSSLRTGDHRYF
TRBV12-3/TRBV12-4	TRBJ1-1	CASSLWFGGNTEAFF
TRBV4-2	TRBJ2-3	CASSQGSASGGRTDTQYF
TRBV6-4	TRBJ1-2	CASRRDSSNGNYGYTF
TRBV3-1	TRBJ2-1	CASSPTVGGSSYNEQFF
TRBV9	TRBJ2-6	CASSDRPGQGPSGANVLTF
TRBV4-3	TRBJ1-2	CASSQDSDANYGYTF
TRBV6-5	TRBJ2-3	CASSYFGQGPDTQYF
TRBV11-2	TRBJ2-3	CASSSLAGGPTDTQYF
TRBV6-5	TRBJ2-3	CASSLERGGLGMQYF
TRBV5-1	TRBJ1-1	CASSKRTGGGTEAFF
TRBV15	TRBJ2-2	CATSPDRNTGELFF
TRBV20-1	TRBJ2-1	CSARGGGSSYNEQFF
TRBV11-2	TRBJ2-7	CASSLVGGIGYEQYF